This T cell receptor beta chain comes out of a study of shared clonotypes between healthy human individuals. Generated by immunoSEQ multiplex PCR, the TCRdb table keeps only in-frame clones and is missing some. The data contain some 690,000 clones, about 92% of them singletons. Germline CDR1 SNHLY, CDR2 FYNNEI. CDR3 length: 14 amino acids. With V trimmed by 9 bases and J by 0 bases, 7 bases remained unmatched. Input material: memory CD8+ T cells from PBMCs. The sample's subset: CD45RO+ cells pooled with CCR7-negative TemRA cells. The sequence was collected from a man aged 18 to 35 in good health. Some clones in this sample may be carry-over from other donors' samples. This rearrangement joins TRBV2 to TRBJ2-7; 8 positions match TRBD1. Written as DNA, the CDR3 is TGTGCCAGATCCCGGGACAGGAGCTCCTACGAGCAGTACTTC. Translating it yields CARSRDRSSYEQYF. The variable domain in full, with the rest retrieved from reference TRBV2 and TRBJ2-7, is EPEVTQTPSHQVTQMGQEVILRCVPISNHLYFYWYRQILGQKVEFLVSFYNNEISEKSEIFDDQFSVERPDGSNFTLKIRSTKLEDSAMYFCARSRDRSSYEQYFGPGTRLTVT.